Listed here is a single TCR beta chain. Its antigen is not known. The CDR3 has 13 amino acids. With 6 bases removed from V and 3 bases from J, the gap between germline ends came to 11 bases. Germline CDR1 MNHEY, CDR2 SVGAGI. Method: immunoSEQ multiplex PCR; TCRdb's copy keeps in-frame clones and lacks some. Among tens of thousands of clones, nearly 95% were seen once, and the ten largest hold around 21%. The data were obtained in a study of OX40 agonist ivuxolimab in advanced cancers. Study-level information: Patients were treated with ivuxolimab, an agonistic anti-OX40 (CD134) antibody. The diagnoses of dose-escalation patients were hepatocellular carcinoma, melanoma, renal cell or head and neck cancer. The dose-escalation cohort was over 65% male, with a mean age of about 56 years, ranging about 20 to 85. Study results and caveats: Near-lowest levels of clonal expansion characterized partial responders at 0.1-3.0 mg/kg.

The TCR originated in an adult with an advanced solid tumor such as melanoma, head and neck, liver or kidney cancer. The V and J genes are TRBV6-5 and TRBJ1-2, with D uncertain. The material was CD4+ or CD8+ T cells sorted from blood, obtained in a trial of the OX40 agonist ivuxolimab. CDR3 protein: CASRSNLHYGYTF. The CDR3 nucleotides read TGTGCCAGCAGGTCCAATTTACACTATGGCTACACCTTC.